This T cell receptor beta chain was retrieved from a study of cytomegalovirus exposure and HLA in healthy donors. Study results and limitations: When analyzed later, a missense DCLRE1C variant was found to be linked to TCR beta V- and J-gene trimming.

It was with 60 Vbeta and 13 Jbeta primers that the PCR ran. Some clones are missing from TCRdb's copy, which holds only in-frame ones; the method was immunoSEQ multiplex PCR. The table has fewer than 200,000 clones, approximately 80% seen once. Note on this clone: The antigen is undetermined.

The CDR3 is 15 amino acids. The V gene end was trimmed by 3 bases and the J gene end by 3 bases; junction bases not matched to a gene: 6. Germline V gene data show CDR1 as SNHLY and CDR2 as FYNNEI. The chain carries TRBV2 and TRBJ1-2; TRBD1 aligns across 8 bases. The receptor's source is a woman under 40 in good health and CMV-seronegative. Source material: PBMCs. The CDR3: CASSEFRGRDYGYTF. CDR3 bases: TGTGCCAGCAGTGAGTTCAGGGGGCGCGACTATGGCTACACCTTC.